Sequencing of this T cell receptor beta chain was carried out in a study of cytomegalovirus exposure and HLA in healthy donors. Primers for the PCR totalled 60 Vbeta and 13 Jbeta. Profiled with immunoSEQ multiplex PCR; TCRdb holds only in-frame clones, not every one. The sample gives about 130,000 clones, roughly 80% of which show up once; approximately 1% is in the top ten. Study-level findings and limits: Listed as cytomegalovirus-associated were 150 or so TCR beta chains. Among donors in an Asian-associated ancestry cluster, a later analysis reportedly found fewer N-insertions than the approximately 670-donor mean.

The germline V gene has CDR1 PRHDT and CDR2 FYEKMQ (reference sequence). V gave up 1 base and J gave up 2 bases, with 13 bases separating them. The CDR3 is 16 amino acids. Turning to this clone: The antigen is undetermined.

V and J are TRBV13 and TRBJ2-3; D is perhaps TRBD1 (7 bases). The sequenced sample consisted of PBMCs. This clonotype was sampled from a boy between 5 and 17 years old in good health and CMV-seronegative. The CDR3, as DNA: TGTGCCAGCAGCTTAGCGGGCAGGGGGGACACAGATACGCAGTATTTT. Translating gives CASSLAGRGDTDTQYF.